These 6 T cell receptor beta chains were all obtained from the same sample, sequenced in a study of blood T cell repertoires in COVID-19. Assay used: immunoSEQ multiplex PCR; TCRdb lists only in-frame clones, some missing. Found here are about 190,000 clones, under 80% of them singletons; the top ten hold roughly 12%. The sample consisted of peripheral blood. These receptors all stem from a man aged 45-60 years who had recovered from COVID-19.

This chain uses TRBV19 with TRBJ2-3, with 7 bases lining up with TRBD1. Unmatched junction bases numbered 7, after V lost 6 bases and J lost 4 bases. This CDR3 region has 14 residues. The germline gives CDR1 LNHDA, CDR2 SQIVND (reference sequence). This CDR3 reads CASSQTGRSDTQYF. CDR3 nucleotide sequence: TGTGCCAGTAGCCAGACAGGGAGATCAGATACGCAGTATTTT.

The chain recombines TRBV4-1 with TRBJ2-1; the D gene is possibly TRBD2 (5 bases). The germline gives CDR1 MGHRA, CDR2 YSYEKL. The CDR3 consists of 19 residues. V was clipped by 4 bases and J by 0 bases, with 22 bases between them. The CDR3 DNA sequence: TGCGCCAGCAGCCTAGACCGGGGAGCGGCGATGGCCTCCTACAATGAGCAGTTCTTC. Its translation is CASSLDRGAAMASYNEQFF.

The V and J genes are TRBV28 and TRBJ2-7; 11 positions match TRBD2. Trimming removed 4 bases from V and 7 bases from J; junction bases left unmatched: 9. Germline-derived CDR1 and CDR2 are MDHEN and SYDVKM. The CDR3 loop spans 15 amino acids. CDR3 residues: CASSSGLAALSEQYF. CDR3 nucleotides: TGTGCCAGCAGTTCGGGACTAGCGGCCCTTAGTGAGCAGTACTTC.

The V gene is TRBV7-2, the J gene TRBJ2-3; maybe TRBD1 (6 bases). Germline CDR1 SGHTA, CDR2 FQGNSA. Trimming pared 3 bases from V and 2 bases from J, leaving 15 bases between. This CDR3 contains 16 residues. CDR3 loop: CASSFPPDRYTDTQYF. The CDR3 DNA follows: TGTGCCAGCAGCTTCCCACCCGACAGGTACACAGATACGCAGTATTTT.

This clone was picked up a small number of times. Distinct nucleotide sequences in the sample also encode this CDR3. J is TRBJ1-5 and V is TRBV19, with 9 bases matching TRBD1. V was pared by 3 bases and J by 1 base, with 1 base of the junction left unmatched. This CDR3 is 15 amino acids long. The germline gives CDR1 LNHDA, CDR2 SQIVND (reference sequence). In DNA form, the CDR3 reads TGTGCCAGTAGTATTGACAGGGGGAGCAATCAGCCCCAGCATTTT. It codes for CASSIDRGSNQPQHF.

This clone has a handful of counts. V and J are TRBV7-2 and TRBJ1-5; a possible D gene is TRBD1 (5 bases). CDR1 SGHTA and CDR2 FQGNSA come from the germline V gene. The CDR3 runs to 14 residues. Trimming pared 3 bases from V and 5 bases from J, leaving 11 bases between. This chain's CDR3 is CASSFFGGDQPQHF. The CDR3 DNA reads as TGTGCCAGCAGCTTCTTCGGGGGAGATCAGCCCCAGCATTTT.